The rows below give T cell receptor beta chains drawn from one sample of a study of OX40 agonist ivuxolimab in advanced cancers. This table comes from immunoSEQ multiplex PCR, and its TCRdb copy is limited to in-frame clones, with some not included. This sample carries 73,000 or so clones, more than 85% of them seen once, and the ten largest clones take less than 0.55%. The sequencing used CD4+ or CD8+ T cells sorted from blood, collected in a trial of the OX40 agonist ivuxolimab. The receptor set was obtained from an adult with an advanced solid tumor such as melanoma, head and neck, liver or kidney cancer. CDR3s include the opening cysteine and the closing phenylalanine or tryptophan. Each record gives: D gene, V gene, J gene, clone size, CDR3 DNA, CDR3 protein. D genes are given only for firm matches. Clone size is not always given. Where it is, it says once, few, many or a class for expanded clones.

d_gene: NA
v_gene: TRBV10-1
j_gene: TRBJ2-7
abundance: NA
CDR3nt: TGCGCCAGCAGTGCAGGACGGAGCTCCTACGAGCAGTACTTC
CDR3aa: CASSAGRSSYEQYF

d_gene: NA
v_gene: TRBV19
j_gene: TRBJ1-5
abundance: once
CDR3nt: TGTGCCACTAGCGGGCGGGGGTCGAATCAGCCCCAGCATTTT
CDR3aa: CATSGRGSNQPQHF

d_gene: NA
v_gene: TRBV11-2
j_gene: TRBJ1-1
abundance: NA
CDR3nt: TGTGCCAGCAGCTCGGGACTGGGAATGAACACTGAAGCTTTCTTT
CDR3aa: CASSSGLGMNTEAFF

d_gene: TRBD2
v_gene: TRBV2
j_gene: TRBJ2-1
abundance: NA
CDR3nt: TGTGCCAGCATAGCGGGAGTCAATGAGCAGTTCTTC
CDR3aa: CASIAGVNEQFF

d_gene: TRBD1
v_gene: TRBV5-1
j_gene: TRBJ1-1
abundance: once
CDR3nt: TGCGCCAGCAGCTTGGTCCCCGGGACAGACTTGAACACTGAAGCTTTCTTT
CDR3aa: CASSLVPGTDLNTEAFF

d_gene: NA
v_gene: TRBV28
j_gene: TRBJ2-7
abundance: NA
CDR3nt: TGTGCCAGCAGGTTGCAGGGCATCTCCTACGAGCAGTACTTC
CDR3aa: CASRLQGISYEQYF

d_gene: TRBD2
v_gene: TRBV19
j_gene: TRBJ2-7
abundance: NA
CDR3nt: TGTGCCACAGGGGAGACTAGCGGCACGGAGAGGCAGTACTTC
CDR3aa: CATGETSGTERQYF

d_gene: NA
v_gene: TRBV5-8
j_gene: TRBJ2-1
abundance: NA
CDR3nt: TGTGCCAGCAGCGCGGGACAGCTATACAATGAGCAGTTCTTC
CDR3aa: CASSAGQLYNEQFF

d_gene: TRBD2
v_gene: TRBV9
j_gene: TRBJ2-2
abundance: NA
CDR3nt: TGTGCCAGCAGCGTAGTGTCTAGCGGGTTGCCCACCGGGGAGCTGTTTTTT
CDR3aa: CASSVVSSGLPTGELFF

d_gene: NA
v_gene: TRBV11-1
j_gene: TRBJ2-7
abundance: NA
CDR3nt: TGTGCCAGCAGCTTAGACGCCTACGAGCAGTACTTC
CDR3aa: CASSLDAYEQYF